This T cell receptor (beta chain) was captured by sequencing in a study of blood T cell repertoires in COVID-19. On the study more broadly: COVID-19 samples from acute and convalescent phases originated in the United States, Italy and Spain.

V lost 1 base, J lost 5 bases, and 5 bases stayed unmatched. Germline-derived CDR1 and CDR2 are SGDLS and YYNGEE. This CDR3 spans 16 amino acids. In the source study's methods: Reference gene primer amplification gave estimated nucleated cell counts. Clones were read by immunoSEQ multiplex PCR, and TCRdb kept only the in-frame ones, dropping some. From that table come the V and J calls and clone size; the DNA was used to work out D and trimming. The top ten clones hold 1% of a sample with almost 350,000 clones, around nine tenths of them seen once. This chain connects TRBV9 to TRBJ2-1; 11 nucleotides line up with TRBD2. This sequence was found in a woman aged 25 to 39 who had been exposed to COVID-19. Input material: PBMCs or T cells enriched from blood (not recorded which). The DNA for the CDR3 is TGTGCCAGCAGCGTATTCCCACTAGCGGGGGACAATGAGCAGTTCTTC. Amino acids: CASSVFPLAGDNEQFF.